This T cell receptor beta chain emerged from a study of blood T cell repertoires in COVID-19. How the authors handled the data: Scientists estimated how many nucleated cells there were by amplifying reference gene primers. The repertoire was sequenced with immunoSEQ multiplex PCR; TCRdb's copy has only in-frame clones and lacks some. V and J calls plus clone size are reproduced from that table; the DNA served to infer D and trimming. The sample contains tens of thousands of clones, around 92% of which appear only once. This CDR3 is 18 amino acids long. Trimming pared 2 bases from V and 3 bases from J, leaving 23 bases between. Per the germline V gene, CDR1 is SGHRS and CDR2 is YFSETQ.

Sequenced sample: peripheral blood. The chain couples TRBV5-1 to TRBJ1-1; perhaps TRBD1 as D (5 bases). This TCR was recovered from a man aged 45-60 years with COVID-19, enrolled during active disease. CDR3 region: CASSLLGWPGIGDTEAFF. CDR3 nucleotides: TGCGCCAGCAGCTTACTTGGATGGCCAGGGATAGGAGACACTGAAGCTTTCTTT.